This passage covers 31 T cell receptor beta chains from one sample sequenced in a study of blood T cell repertoires in COVID-19. Assay: immunoSEQ multiplex PCR; the TCRdb copy retains only in-frame clones and omits some. The profile shows hundreds of thousands of clones, 85% to 90% of them singletons. Sequencing was carried out using peripheral blood. All receptors come from a woman younger than 30 with acute or convalescent COVID-19.

The CDR3 DNA is TGCGCCAGCAGCTCTAGATTGTCCGCGAGACAGGGGAGCCACGAGCAGTACTTC. It specifies CASSSRLSARQGSHEQYF. The rearrangement uses TRBV5-1 and TRBJ2-7; 8 bases map to TRBD1. V gave up 3 bases and J gave up 5 bases; unmatched junction bases: 19. Germline CDR1 reads SGHRS; CDR2 reads YFSETQ. CDR3 length: 18 residues.

This clone showed up just a few times. The chain is built from TRBV4-1 and TRBJ1-2, with D possibly being TRBD1 (6 bases). V was trimmed by 0 bases and J by 2 bases, leaving 13 bases between them. Germline CDR1 and CDR2: MGHRA and YSYEKL. The CDR3 covers 16 residues. Here the CDR3 DNA reads TGCGCCAGCAGCCAAGAGGCAGGGGCCACGAACTATGGCTACACCTTC. This encodes CASSQEAGATNYGYTF.

This clone was found a few times. The rearrangement links TRBV5-4 to TRBJ2-7; weak D call: TRBD2 (6 bases). Looked up from germline, CDR1 is SGHNT and CDR2 is YYREEE (reference sequence). The V gene lost 0 bases and the J gene lost 0 bases, with 10 bases spanning the gap. This CDR3 has 15 residues. The CDR3 here is CASSLGAGNSYEQYF. The DNA of the CDR3 is TGTGCCAGCAGCTTGGGGGCGGGGAACTCCTACGAGCAGTACTTC. Supplemented by reference TRBV5-4 and TRBJ2-7, the full variable domain reads ETGVTQSPTHLIKTRGQQVTLRCSSQSGHNTVSWYQQALGQGPQFIFQYYREEENGRGNFPPRFSGLQFPNYSSELNVNALELDDSALYLCASSLGAGNSYEQYFGPGTRLTVT.

The rearrangement uses TRBV7-7 and TRBJ2-1, with D possibly matching TRBD1 (5 bases). The CDR3 loop spans 15 amino acids. V lost 1 base and J 0 bases, leaving 7 bases between the germline ends. The germline CDR1 and CDR2 sequences are SSHAT and FNYEAQ (reference sequence). CDR3 sequence: CASSLVRVSYNEQFF. CDR3 in DNA: TGTGCCAGCAGCTTAGTCAGGGTCTCCTACAATGAGCAGTTCTTC.

The V gene is TRBV7-7, the J gene TRBJ2-7, with TRBD1 matching 10 bases. Germline CDR1 is SSHAT and CDR2 is FNYEAQ (reference sequence). This CDR3 contains 16 residues. V dropped 5 bases and J dropped 1; count of bases not matched to a gene: 8. CDR3 residues: CASSPKAGQGSYEQYF. The CDR3 region has the DNA TGTGCCAGCAGCCCCAAGGCGGGACAGGGGTCCTACGAGCAGTACTTC.

The chain links TRBV2 to TRBJ1-1; D call uncertain. The CDR3 is 8 residues long. Germline CDR1 reads SNHLY; CDR2 reads FYNNEI. Trimming pared 10 bases from V and 6 bases from J, leaving 3 bases between. CDR3 coding DNA: TGTGCCACCGCTGAAGCTTTCTTT. Amino acids: CATAEAFF.

The V and J genes are TRBV6-1 and TRBJ2-1; no clear D. V lost 3 bases, J lost 9 bases, and 21 bases lay in between. CDR1 is MNHNS and CDR2 is SASEGT in the germline V gene. CDR3 length: 16 residues. CDR3: CASSDPDFTSVGEQFF. The CDR3 bases are TGTGCCAGCAGTGATCCCGACTTTACGTCAGTAGGTGAGCAGTTCTTC.

CDR3 amino acids: CASTPGPGGPHEKLFF. The DNA for the CDR3 is TGTGCCAGCACCCCGGGGCCGGGAGGCCCCCACGAAAAACTGTTTTTT. This chain joins TRBV27 and TRBJ1-4, with D perhaps TRBD1 (5 bases). Germline CDR1 reads MNHEY; CDR2 reads SMNVEV (reference sequence). The CDR3 spans 16 residues. Trimming removed 7 bases at V and 8 bases at J, with 23 bases between. The full variable domain, its missing parts supplied by reference TRBV27 and TRBJ1-4, is EAQVTQNPRYLITVTGKKLTVTCSQNMNHEYMSWYRQDPGLGLRQIYYSMNVEVTDKGDVPEGYKVSRKEKRNFPLILESPSPNQTSLYFCASTPGPGGPHEKLFFGSGTQLSVL.

The V call is TRBV19, the J call TRBJ1-5; D call uncertain. Looked up from germline, CDR1 is LNHDA and CDR2 is SQIVND (reference sequence). V lost 1 base and J 11 bases, leaving 18 bases between the germline ends. There are 15 residues in the CDR3. CDR3 residues: CASSIGRGSISSQHF. DNA for the CDR3: TGTGCCAGTAGTATAGGGCGGGGAAGCATCAGTTCCCAGCATTTT.

This clone was counted once. V and J are TRBV20-1 and TRBJ1-5; TRBD1 might be the D (5 bases). Germline CDR1 DFQATT, CDR2 SNEGSKA (reference sequence). Trimming shortened V by 7 bases and J by 12 bases, and 16 bases separated the two germline ends. The CDR3 spans 11 residues. DNA of the CDR3: TGCAGTGTCCGCTCTCGGGACTTCCAGCATTTT. Translated, it gives CSVRSRDFQHF.

The chain links TRBV30 to TRBJ2-2; D is perhaps TRBD1 (6 bases). V was trimmed by 4 bases and J by 3 bases, leaving 12 bases between them. The length of the CDR3 is 14 residues. Germline V CDR1 and CDR2: GTSNPN, SVGIG (reference sequence). CDR3 sequence reads: CAWKKAGDTGELFF. The CDR3, as DNA: TGTGCCTGGAAAAAGGCAGGGGACACCGGGGAGCTGTTTTTT.

This rearrangement joins TRBV2 to TRBJ2-1, with TRBD2 matching over 10 bases. Per the germline V gene, CDR1 is SNHLY and CDR2 is FYNNEI. The CDR3 consists of 14 residues. The ends lost 6 bases at V and 2 bases at J; junction bases unmatched: 1. As DNA, the CDR3 is TGTGCCAGCAGAGCGGGGGGGCCCTACAATGAGCAGTTCTTC. This codes for CASRAGGPYNEQFF.

J is TRBJ1-2 and V is TRBV5-1, with D unclear. The V end lost 3 bases, the J end lost 6 bases, and 18 bases lay between the germline ends. This CDR3 region has 15 residues. From germline, CDR1 is SGHRS and CDR2 YFSETQ. The DNA for the CDR3 is TGCGCCAGCAGCTCCATAGGACTAGCCGGGGATGGCTACACCTTC. Amino acid sequence: CASSSIGLAGDGYTF.

This rearrangement joins TRBV9 to TRBJ2-3; the D gene is possibly TRBD2 (6 bases). V lost 2 bases, J lost 2 bases, and 18 bases lay in between. The CDR3 totals 17 residues. CDR1 SGDLS and CDR2 YYNGEE come from the germline V gene. The CDR3 DNA reads as TGTGCCAGCAGCGTGGGATCCGGGACTCAGAACACAGATACGCAGTATTTT. Encoded protein: CASSVGSGTQNTDTQYF.

V usage is TRBV5-8 and J usage is TRBJ1-2, with 8 bases identical to TRBD1. Trimming took 3 bases from V and 3 from J; bases not matched to a gene: 10. CDR3 length equals 16 residues. CDR1 SGHTS and CDR2 YDEGEE come from the germline V gene. Written as DNA, the CDR3 is TGTGCCAGCAGCTGGAGTCAGGGGGCTCCCTACTATGGCTACACCTTC. Translation gives CASSWSQGAPYYGYTF.

This chain uses TRBV2 with TRBJ2-4; 9 nucleotides align to TRBD1. With 8 bases clipped from V and 6 bases from J, the junction kept 11 bases outside the gene matches. Germline V lookup: CDR1 SNHLY, CDR2 FYNNEI. CDR3 length: 15 residues. This chain's CDR3 is CASRNPDRGSNIQYF. DNA for the CDR3: TGTGCCAGCCGAAATCCGGACAGGGGCTCAAACATTCAGTACTTC.

In its sample, this clone was seen once. The V call is TRBV5-8, the J call TRBJ1-1; 8 nucleotides match TRBD1. This CDR3 has 15 amino acids. The J segment lost 1 base and the V segment lost 4 bases, leaving 6 bases of the junction unmatched. Germline-derived CDR1 and CDR2 are SGHTS and YDEGEE. The CDR3 reads CASSQGQGGNTEAFF. The CDR3 DNA reads as TGTGCCAGCAGCCAAGGACAGGGAGGGAACACTGAAGCTTTCTTT.

The chain joins TRBV7-2 to TRBJ1-5; 8 bases line up with TRBD1. The CDR3 contains 15 residues. Trimming removed 3 bases from V and 5 bases from J; junction bases left unmatched: 6. Per the germline V gene, CDR1 is SGHTA and CDR2 is FQGNSA. CDR3 nucleotides: TGTGCCAGCAGCTTGTTATCAGGGGGCGATCAGCCCCAGCATTTT. Translating gives CASSLLSGGDQPQHF.

Remarks on this clone: Other nucleotide sequences from this sample produce the same CDR3. The chain couples TRBV7-2 to TRBJ2-7; TRBD1 is a possible D gene (6 bases). V lost 2 bases and J 3 bases, leaving 11 bases between the germline ends. Germline CDR1 is SGHTA and CDR2 is FQGNSA. The CDR3 extends over 14 amino acids. CDR3 amino acids: CASSLTRDNYEQYF. The CDR3 DNA sequence: TGTGCCAGCAGCTTAACCCGGGACAACTACGAGCAGTACTTC.

The gene calls are TRBV6-5 and TRBJ1-2, with 10 bases lining up with TRBD1. CDR3 size: 13 residues. The germline V gene has CDR1 MNHEY and CDR2 SVGAGI. Losses at the gene ends were 5 bases for V and 6 bases for J; bases not matched to a gene: 3. The CDR3 is CASSIGTGDGYTF. The CDR3 DNA reads TGTGCCAGCAGTATCGGGACAGGGGATGGCTACACCTTC.

The chain links TRBV28 to TRBJ2-3; 7 nucleotides align to TRBD1. Germline lookup yields CDR1 MDHEN and CDR2 SYDVKM. Trimming at V came to 6 bases and at J to 7 bases, leaving 28 bases not matched to a gene. The CDR3 has 20 residues. This CDR3 reads CASSRTNRGFDPSPSNTQYF. The DNA of the CDR3 is TGTGCCAGCAGCCGAACTAACAGGGGTTTTGACCCAAGTCCTTCAAATACGCAGTATTTT. Complete variable domain (other parts from reference TRBV28 and TRBJ2-3): DVKVTQSSRYLVKRTGEKVFLECVQDMDHENMFWYRQDPGLGLRLIYFSYDVKMKEKGDIPEGYSVSREKKERFSLILESASTNQTSMYLCASSRTNRGFDPSPSNTQYFGPGTRLTVL.

This clone was recorded once. V usage is TRBV3-1 (or the pseudogene TRBV3-2) and J usage is TRBJ1-3; perhaps TRBD1 as D (5 bases). The ends were cut back, 3 bases at V and 0 bases at J, with 12 bases in the middle. From germline, CDR1 is LGHDT and CDR2 YNNKEL (reference sequence). The CDR3 has 16 residues. Here the CDR3 reads CASSQESRVSGNTIYF. CDR3 bases: TGTGCCAGCAGCCAGGAAAGCAGGGTCTCTGGAAACACCATATATTTT.

The chain combines TRBV2 with TRBJ2-7; the D gene is possibly TRBD1 (6 bases). V was cut by 6 bases and J by 4 bases, with 16 bases left in between. The CDR3 consists of 14 residues. Germline lookup yields CDR1 SNHLY and CDR2 FYNNEI. CDR3 sequence: CASSLPGQPYEQYF. The CDR3 nucleotides are TGTGCCAGCAGCTTGCCGGGACAACCTTACGAGCAGTACTTC.

The V call is TRBV19, the J call TRBJ1-1; TRBD1 is a possible D gene (5 bases). The CDR3 is 12 residues long. The V and J ends lost 3 bases and 8 bases respectively, with 10 bases between them. The germline CDR1 and CDR2 sequences are LNHDA and SQIVND (reference sequence). The CDR3 protein is CASSIGAGEAFF. The CDR3 region has the DNA TGTGCCAGTAGTATTGGGGCCGGGGAAGCTTTCTTT.

This clone was seen a handful of times. V is TRBV6-2 or TRBV6-3 and J is TRBJ2-1; 11 nucleotides align to TRBD2. Per the germline V gene, CDR1 is MNHEY and CDR2 is SVGEGT. CDR3 length: 13 residues. Trimming cost V 9 bases and J 2 bases; bases outside gene matches: 0. The CDR3 nucleotides are TGTGCCAGTAGCGGGGGGGCCTACAATGAGCAGTTCTTC. Translating gives CASSGGAYNEQFF.

The chain combines TRBV7-2 with TRBJ1-2, with a weak D call TRBD1 (5 bases). V dropped 3 bases and J dropped 2 bases, with 16 bases sitting between them. CDR1 is SGHTA and CDR2 is FQGNSA in the germline V gene. CDR3 size: 16 residues. In nucleotides, the CDR3 is TGTGCCAGCAGCTTGATCGACCGGACACCCAACTATGGCTACACCTTC. It translates to CASSLIDRTPNYGYTF. Variable domain in full (rest from reference TRBV7-2 and TRBJ1-2): GAGVSQSPSNKVTEKGKDVELRCDPISGHTALYWYRQSLGQGLEFLIYFQGNSAPDKSGLPSDRFSAERTGGSVSTLTIQRTQQEDSAVYLCASSLIDRTPNYGYTFGSGTRLTVV.

This clone was observed a few times. The V and J genes are TRBV6-1 and TRBJ1-2; D is unclear. Trimming removed 1 base at V and 7 bases at J, with 10 bases between. This CDR3 has 13 residues. Looked up from germline, CDR1 is MNHNS and CDR2 is SASEGT. CDR3 residues: CASSEGEGLGYTF. In DNA form, the CDR3 reads TGTGCCAGCAGTGAAGGGGAAGGACTTGGCTACACCTTC.

The chain employs TRBV2 and TRBJ2-1; 12 bases are a match to TRBD2. Germline V gene data show CDR1 as SNHLY and CDR2 as FYNNEI. The CDR3 spans 14 residues. V gave up 4 bases and J gave up 7 bases; unmatched junction bases: 2. The CDR3 loop reads CASSGTSGVNEQFF. DNA for the CDR3: TGTGCCAGCAGTGGGACTAGCGGGGTAAATGAGCAGTTCTTC.

The genes are TRBV5-5 and TRBJ2-7; a weak D match, TRBD2 (5 bases). Trimming took 6 bases from V and 5 from J, leaving 12 bases between them. CDR3 length: 12 residues. The germline V gene has CDR1 SGHKS and CDR2 YYEKEE (reference sequence). CDR3: CASTMDGDEQYF. For the CDR3, the DNA is TGTGCCAGCACCATGGACGGGGACGAGCAGTACTTC.

This clone appeared once. The chain combines TRBV30 with TRBJ1-2; 9 bases agree with TRBD1. The CDR3 loop spans 16 amino acids. Trimming at V came to 3 bases and at J to 5 bases, leaving 13 bases not matched to a gene. Germline CDR1 is GTSNPN and CDR2 is SVGIG (reference sequence). The CDR3: CAWSGDRGKRGYGYTF. The CDR3 DNA is TGTGCCTGGAGCGGAGACAGGGGGAAGAGAGGGTATGGCTACACCTTC.

The chain couples TRBV6-5 to TRBJ2-2; tentatively, D is TRBD2 (5 bases). Germline CDR1 is MNHEY and CDR2 is SVGAGI. This CDR3 comprises 15 residues. V lost 0 bases, J lost 5 bases, and 10 bases lay in between. CDR3 in DNA: TGTGCCAGCAGTTACTCCGGAGCGGATACCGGGGAGCTGTTTTTT. Translating it yields CASSYSGADTGELFF.